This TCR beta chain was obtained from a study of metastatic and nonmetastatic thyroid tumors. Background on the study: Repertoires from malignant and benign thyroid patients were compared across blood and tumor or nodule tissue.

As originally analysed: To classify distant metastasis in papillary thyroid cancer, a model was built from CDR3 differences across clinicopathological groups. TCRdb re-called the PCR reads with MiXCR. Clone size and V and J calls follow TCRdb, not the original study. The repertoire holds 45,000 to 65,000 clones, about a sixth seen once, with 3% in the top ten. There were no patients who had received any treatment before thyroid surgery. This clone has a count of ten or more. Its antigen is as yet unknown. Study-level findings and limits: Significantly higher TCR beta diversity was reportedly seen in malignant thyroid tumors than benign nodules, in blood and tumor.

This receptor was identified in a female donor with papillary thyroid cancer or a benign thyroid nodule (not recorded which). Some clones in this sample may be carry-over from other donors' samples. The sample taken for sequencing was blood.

This CDR3 is CASSRTSKGEQFF. DNA of the CDR3: TGTGCCAGCAGTAGGACTAGCAAGGGTGAGCAGTTCTTC. This chain connects TRBV7-3 to TRBJ2-1; 8 nucleotides align to TRBD2. Unmatched junction bases numbered 7, after V lost 6 bases and J lost 9 bases. The CDR3 loop spans 13 amino acids. Germline CDR1 SGHTA, CDR2 FQGTGA.